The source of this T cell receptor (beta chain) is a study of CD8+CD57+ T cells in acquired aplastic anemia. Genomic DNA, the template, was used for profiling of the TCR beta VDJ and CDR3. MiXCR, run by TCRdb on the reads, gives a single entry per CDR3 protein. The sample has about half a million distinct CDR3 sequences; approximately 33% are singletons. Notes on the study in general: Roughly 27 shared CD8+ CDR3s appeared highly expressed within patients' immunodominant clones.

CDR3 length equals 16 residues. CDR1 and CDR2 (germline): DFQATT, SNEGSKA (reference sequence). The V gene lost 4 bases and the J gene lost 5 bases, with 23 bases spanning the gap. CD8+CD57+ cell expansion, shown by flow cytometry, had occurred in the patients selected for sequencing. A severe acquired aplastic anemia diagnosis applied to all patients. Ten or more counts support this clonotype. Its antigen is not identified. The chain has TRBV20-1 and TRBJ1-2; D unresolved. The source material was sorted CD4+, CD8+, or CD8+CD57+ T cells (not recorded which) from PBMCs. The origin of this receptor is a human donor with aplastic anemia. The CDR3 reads CSAISGFPPSDYGYTF. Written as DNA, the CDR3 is TGCAGTGCTATTAGCGGCTTTCCCCCCTCGGATTATGGCTACACCTTC.